This T cell receptor (beta chain) was obtained from a study of T cells after yellow fever vaccination. TCRdb re-called the 5' RACE reads with MiXCR, one entry per CDR3 protein. The table shows 340,000 or so distinct CDR3 sequences, with roughly an eighth occurring only once. In this sample, this clonotype turned up many times. Its antigen is currently unknown. Study-level points and caveats: Weaker, the secondary response peaked sooner, at day 5 versus 15. Any FACS-sorted repertoire could hold abundant clonotypes that contaminate it from the bulk population. Most clones from primary vaccination resurfaced after the booster (around 97% CD4, 70% to 90% CD8).

Germline V gives CDR1 SGHDT, CDR2 YYEEEE. The V end was cut by 4 bases, the J end by 4 bases, with 14 bases between. This CDR3 spans 15 amino acids. The source was CD4+ T cells sorted from PBMCs, collected 15 days after the yellow fever booster vaccination. The chain uses TRBV5-6 and TRBJ2-2; D gene uncertain. This clonotype was obtained from a man aged 18 to 29 who received the YFV17D yellow fever vaccine. The CDR3 loop reads CASSIGPVSTGELFF. The CDR3 DNA is TGTGCCAGCAGCATCGGCCCCGTCTCCACCGGGGAGCTGTTTTTT. The whole variable domain, filled in from reference TRBV5-6 and TRBJ2-2, reads DAGVTQSPTHLIKTRGQQVTLRCSPKSGHDTVSWYQQALGQGPQFIFQYYEEEERQRGNFPDRFSGHQFPNYSSELNVNALLLGDSALYLCASSIGPVSTGELFFGEGSRLTVL.